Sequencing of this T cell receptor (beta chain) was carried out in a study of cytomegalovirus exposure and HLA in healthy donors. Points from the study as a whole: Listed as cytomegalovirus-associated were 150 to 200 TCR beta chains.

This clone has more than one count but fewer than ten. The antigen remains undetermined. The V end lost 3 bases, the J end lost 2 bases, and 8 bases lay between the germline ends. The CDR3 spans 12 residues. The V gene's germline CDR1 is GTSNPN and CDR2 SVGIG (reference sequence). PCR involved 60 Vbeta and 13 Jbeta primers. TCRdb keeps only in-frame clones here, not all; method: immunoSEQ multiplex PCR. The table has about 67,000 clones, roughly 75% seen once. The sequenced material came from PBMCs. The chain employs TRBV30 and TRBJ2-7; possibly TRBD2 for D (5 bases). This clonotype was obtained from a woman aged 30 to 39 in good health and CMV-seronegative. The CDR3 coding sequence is TGTGCCTGGAGGACGGGGACCTACGAGCAGTACTTC. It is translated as CAWRTGTYEQYF.